The rows below give T cell receptor beta chains drawn from one sample of a study of low-dose radiotherapy and immunotherapy resistance in tumors. TCRdb re-derived calls from the reads in MiXCR, one entry per CDR3 protein. The sample shows approximately 80,000 distinct CDR3 sequences, over 15% of them seen only once. The material sequenced was PBMCs, taken after low-dose radiotherapy plus immunotherapy. These receptors were obtained from a male donor with prostate cancer. Each CDR3 is given with its conserved first and last residue. The order of the fields is clone size, D gene, V gene, J gene, CDR3 DNA, CDR3 protein. The D gene is left open where the match is weak. Expanded clones are given a class, and other clones once, few, many or no size at all.

clone size: many; D gene: NA; V gene: TRBV20-1; J gene: TRBJ1-2; CDR3 DNA: TGCAGTGCTAGAACCGGCATATACTATGGCTACACCTTC; CDR3 protein: CSARTGIYYGYTF
clone size: NA; D gene: NA; V gene: TRBV5-5; J gene: TRBJ2-1; CDR3 DNA: TGCGCCTGCGGCTTGGCAACCCTGGACAATGAGCAGTTCTTC; CDR3 protein: CACGLATLDNEQFF
clone size: many; D gene: NA; V gene: TRBV28; J gene: TRBJ1-5; CDR3 DNA: TGTGCCAGCAGTTCCCTCGGGGGGAATAGCAATCAGCCCCAGCATTTT; CDR3 protein: CASSSLGGNSNQPQHF
clone size: many; D gene: TRBD2; V gene: TRBV29-1; J gene: TRBJ2-3; CDR3 DNA: TGCAGCGTCGGCGGGACTAGCGGAGGGGGGGGCACAGATACGCAGTATTTT; CDR3 protein: CSVGGTSGGGGTDTQYF
clone size: many; D gene: TRBD1; V gene: TRBV6-6; J gene: TRBJ1-5; CDR3 DNA: TGTGCCAGCAGTATGCGGACAGGGGATAGCAATCAGCCCCAGCATTTT; CDR3 protein: CASSMRTGDSNQPQHF
clone size: many; D gene: TRBD2; V gene: TRBV28; J gene: TRBJ2-4; CDR3 DNA: TGTGCCAGCACCCGGGGGGGAGGCATTCAGTACTTC; CDR3 protein: CASTRGGGIQYF
clone size: many; D gene: NA; V gene: TRBV4-3; J gene: TRBJ1-1; CDR3 DNA: TGCGCCAGCAGCCAAGATTGGAAGCTGAGCACTGAAGCTTTCTTT; CDR3 protein: CASSQDWKLSTEAFF
clone size: NA; D gene: NA; V gene: TRBV5-1; J gene: TRBJ1-3; CDR3 DNA: TGCGCCAGCAGCGCAATGGACAACTCTGGAAACACCATATATTTT; CDR3 protein: CASSAMDNSGNTIYF
clone size: many; D gene: NA; V gene: TRBV7-9; J gene: TRBJ2-1; CDR3 DNA: TGTGCCAGCAGCCCATTTACTAGCACGAATGAGCAGTTCTTC; CDR3 protein: CASSPFTSTNEQFF
clone size: many; D gene: NA; V gene: TRBV9; J gene: TRBJ2-3; CDR3 DNA: TGTGCCAGCAGCGTAGCCCAGGGGGAGGGTGAAGGGAGTACGCAGTATTTT; CDR3 protein: CASSVAQGEGEGSTQYF
clone size: few; D gene: TRBD2; V gene: TRBV3-1; J gene: TRBJ2-1; CDR3 DNA: TGTGCCAGCAGCCCCGGTGGTAGCGGGAGGTCAAGCTCCTACAATGAGCAGTTCTTC; CDR3 protein: CASSPGGSGRSSSYNEQFF
clone size: NA; D gene: NA; V gene: TRBV6-5; J gene: TRBJ1-4; CDR3 DNA: TGTGCCAGCAGTTATGGGGGCTACACCTCGAAACTGTTTTTT; CDR3 protein: CASSYGGYTSKLFF
clone size: many; D gene: NA; V gene: TRBV7-2; J gene: TRBJ2-7; CDR3 DNA: TGTGCCAGCAGCTTCGCCACAGGGAACTCCTACGAGCAGTACTTC; CDR3 protein: CASSFATGNSYEQYF
clone size: few; D gene: NA; V gene: TRBV28; J gene: TRBJ2-7; CDR3 DNA: TGTGCCAGCAGTTTAGTAGGTGGTTCGGGTAGCTCCTACGAGCAGTACTTC; CDR3 protein: CASSLVGGSGSSYEQYF
clone size: many; D gene: NA; V gene: TRBV28; J gene: TRBJ2-3; CDR3 DNA: TGTGCCAGCAGCTTGGTGGGGCGGAAGGATACGCAGTATTTT; CDR3 protein: CASSLVGRKDTQYF
clone size: NA; D gene: TRBD2; V gene: TRBV5-1; J gene: TRBJ2-6; CDR3 DNA: TGCGCCAGCAGCCCGTGGGAGCGGGGGGCCTCTGGGGCCAACGTCCTGACTTTC; CDR3 protein: CASSPWERGASGANVLTF
clone size: many; D gene: TRBD1; V gene: TRBV19; J gene: TRBJ1-2; CDR3 DNA: TGTGCCAGCCTAGCGGACACAGGGGCCGCGTTCTATGGCTACACCTTC; CDR3 protein: CASLADTGAAFYGYTF
clone size: many; D gene: NA; V gene: TRBV30; J gene: TRBJ1-2; CDR3 DNA: TGTGCCTGGAGTGCGCACAGGGCTAACTATGGCTACACCTTC; CDR3 protein: CAWSAHRANYGYTF